This TCR beta chain was sequenced for a study of T-cell reconstitution after alpha-beta-depleted transplantation in children. Preparation of the TCRbeta library involved a method that used unique molecular identifiers. TCRdb re-derived calls from the PCR reads in MiXCR, one entry per CDR3 protein. The table lists a few hundred thousand distinct CDR3 sequences, 9% to 10% of them singletons. This clonotype was picked up many times. Here the sequenced sample was PBMCs from the stem cell graft donor, taken from the stem cell graft. This TCR came from a human donor who donated a stem cell graft to a child with SCID.

The CDR3 bases are TGCGCCAGCAGTAAGACAGGAGATCGCACAGATACGCAGTATTTT. This sequence encodes CASSKTGDRTDTQYF. The chain couples TRBV5-1 to TRBJ2-3; tentative D call: TRBD1 (6 bases). In germline, CDR1 is SGHRS, CDR2 YFSETQ. V lost 5 bases, J lost 1 base, and 14 bases lay in between. This CDR3 has 15 residues.